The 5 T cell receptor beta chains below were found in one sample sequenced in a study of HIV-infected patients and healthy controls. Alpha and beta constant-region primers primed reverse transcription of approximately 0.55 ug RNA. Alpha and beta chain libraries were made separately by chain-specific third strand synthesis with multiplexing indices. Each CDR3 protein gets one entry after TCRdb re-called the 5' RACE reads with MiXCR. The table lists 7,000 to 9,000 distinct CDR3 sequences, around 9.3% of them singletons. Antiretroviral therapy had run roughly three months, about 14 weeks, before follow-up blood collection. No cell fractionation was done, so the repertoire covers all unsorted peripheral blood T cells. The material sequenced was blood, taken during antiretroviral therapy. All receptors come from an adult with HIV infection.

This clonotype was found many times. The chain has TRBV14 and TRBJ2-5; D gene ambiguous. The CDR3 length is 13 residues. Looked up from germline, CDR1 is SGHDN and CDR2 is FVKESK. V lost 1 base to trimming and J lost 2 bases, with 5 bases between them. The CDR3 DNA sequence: TGTGCCAGCAGCCAAGGACCTCAAGAGACCCAGTACTTC. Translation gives CASSQGPQETQYF. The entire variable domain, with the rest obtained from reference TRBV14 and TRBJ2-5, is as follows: EAGVTQFPSHSVIEKGQTVTLRCDPISGHDNLYWYRRVMGKEIKFLLHFVKESKQDESGMPNNRFLAERTGGTYSTLKVQPAELEDSGVYFCASSQGPQETQYFGPGTRLLVL.

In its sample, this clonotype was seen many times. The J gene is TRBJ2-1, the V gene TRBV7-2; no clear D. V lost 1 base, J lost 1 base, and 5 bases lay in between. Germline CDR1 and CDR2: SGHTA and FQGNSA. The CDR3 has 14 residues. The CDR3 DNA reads TGTGCCAGCAGCTTAGACCCGTCCTACAATGAGCAGTTCTTC. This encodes CASSLDPSYNEQFF. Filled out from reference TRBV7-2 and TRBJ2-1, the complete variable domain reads GAGVSQSPSNKVTEKGKDVELRCDPISGHTALYWYRQSLGQGLEFLIYFQGNSAPDKSGLPSDRFSAERTGGSVSTLTIQRTQQEDSAVYLCASSLDPSYNEQFFGPGTRLTVL.

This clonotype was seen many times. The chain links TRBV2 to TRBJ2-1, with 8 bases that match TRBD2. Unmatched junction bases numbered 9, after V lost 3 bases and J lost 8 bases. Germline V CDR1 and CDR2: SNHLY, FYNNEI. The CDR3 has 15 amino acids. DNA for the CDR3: TGTGCCAGCAGTGACGGGGGGGCAACGATAGATGAGCAGTTCTTC. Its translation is CASSDGGATIDEQFF.

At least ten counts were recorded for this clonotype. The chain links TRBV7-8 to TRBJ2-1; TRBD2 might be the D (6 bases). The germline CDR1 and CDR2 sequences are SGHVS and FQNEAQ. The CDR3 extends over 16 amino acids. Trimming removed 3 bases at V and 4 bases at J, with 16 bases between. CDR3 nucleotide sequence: TGTGCCAGCAGCTTGGGTCTCGGACTACCTTACAATGAGCAGTTCTTC. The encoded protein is CASSLGLGLPYNEQFF. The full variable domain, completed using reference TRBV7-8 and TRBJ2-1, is GAGVSQSPRYKVAKRGQDVALRCDPISGHVSLFWYQQALGQGPEFLTYFQNEAQLDKSGLPSDRFFAERPEGSVSTLKIQRTQQEDSAVYLCASSLGLGLPYNEQFFGPGTRLTVL.

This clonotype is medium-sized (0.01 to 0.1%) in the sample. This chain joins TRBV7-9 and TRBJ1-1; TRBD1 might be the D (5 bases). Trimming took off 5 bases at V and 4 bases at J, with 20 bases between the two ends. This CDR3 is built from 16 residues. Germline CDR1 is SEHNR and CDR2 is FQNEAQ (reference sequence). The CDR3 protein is CASSVGGFQEGTEAFF. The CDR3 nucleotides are TGTGCCAGCAGCGTTGGGGGGTTTCAGGAGGGCACTGAAGCTTTCTTT.